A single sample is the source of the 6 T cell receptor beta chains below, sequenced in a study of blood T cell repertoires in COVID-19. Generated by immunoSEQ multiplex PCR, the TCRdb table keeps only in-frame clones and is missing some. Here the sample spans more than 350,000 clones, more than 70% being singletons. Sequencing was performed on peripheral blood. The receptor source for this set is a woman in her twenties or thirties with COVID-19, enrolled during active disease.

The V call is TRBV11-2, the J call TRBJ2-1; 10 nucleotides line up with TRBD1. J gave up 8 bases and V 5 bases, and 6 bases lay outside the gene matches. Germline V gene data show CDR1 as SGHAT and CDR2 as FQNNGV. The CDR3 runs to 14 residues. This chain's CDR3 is CASSRGQGRDEQFF. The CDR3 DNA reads TGTGCCAGCAGCCGGGGACAGGGGAGGGATGAGCAGTTCTTC.

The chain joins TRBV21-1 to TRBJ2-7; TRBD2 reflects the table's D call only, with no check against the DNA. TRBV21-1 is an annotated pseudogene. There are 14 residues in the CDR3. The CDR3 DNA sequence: TGTGCCGGTCCGGGGGGGGACTGGTTCTACGAGCAGTACGTC. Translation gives CAGPGGDWFYEQYV.

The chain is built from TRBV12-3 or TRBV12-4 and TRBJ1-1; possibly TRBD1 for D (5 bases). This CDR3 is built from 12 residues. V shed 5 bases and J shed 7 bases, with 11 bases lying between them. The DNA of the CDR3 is TGTGCCAGCAGTCCGCAACAGGTTGAAGCTTTCTTT. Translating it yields CASSPQQVEAFF.

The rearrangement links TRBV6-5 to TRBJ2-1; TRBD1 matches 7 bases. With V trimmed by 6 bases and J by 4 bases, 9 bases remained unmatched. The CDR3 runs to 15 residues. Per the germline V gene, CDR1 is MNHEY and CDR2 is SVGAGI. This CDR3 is CASSLETGSYNEQFF. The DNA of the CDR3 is TGTGCCAGCAGCCTCGAGACAGGGTCATACAATGAGCAGTTCTTC.

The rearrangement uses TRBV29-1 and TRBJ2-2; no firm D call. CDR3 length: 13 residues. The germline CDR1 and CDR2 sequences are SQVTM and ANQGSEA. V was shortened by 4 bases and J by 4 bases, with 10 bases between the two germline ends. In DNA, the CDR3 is TGCAGCGTTGCCGCCACAAGCACCGGGGAGCTGTTTTTT. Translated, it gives CSVAATSTGELFF.

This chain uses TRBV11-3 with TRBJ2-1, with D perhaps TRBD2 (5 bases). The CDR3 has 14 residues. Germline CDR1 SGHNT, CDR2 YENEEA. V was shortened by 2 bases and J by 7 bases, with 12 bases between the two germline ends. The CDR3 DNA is TGTGCCAGCAGCTTAAGAGGCCCGGGAAATGAGCAGTTCTTC. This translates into CASSLRGPGNEQFF.